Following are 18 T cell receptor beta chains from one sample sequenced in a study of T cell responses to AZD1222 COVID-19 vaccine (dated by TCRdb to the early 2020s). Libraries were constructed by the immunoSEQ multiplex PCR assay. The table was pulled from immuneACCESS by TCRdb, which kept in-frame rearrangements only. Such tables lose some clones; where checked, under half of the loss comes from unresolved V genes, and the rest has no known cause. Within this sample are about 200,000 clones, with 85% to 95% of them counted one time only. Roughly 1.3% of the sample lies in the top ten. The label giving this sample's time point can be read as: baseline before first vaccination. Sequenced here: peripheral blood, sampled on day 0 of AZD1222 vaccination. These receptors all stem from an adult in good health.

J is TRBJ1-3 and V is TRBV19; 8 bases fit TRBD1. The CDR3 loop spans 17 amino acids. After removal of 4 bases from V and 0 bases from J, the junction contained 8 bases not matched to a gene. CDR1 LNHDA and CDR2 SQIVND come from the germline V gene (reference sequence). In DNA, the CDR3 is TGTGCCAGTAGTACCATCGCCGGGACAGGCTCTGGAAACACCATATATTTT. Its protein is CASSTIAGTGSGNTIYF.

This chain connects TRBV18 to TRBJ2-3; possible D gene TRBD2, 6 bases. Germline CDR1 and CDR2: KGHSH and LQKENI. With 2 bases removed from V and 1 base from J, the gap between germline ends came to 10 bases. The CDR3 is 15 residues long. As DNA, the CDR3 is TGTGCCAGCTCACCAACTAGCTTGGGCACAGATACGCAGTATTTT. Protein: CASSPTSLGTDTQYF.

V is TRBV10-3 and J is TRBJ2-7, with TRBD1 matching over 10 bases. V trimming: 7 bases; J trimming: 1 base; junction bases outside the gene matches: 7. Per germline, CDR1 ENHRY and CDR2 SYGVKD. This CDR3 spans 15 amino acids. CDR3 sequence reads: CAITRGGQGSYEQYF. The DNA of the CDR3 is TGTGCCATCACCCGCGGGGGACAGGGGTCCTACGAGCAGTACTTC.

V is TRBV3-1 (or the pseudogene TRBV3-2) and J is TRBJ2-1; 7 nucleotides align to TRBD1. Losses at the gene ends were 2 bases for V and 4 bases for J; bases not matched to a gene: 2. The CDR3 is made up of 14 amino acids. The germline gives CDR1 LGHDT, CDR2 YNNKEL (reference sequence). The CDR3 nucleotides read TGTGCCAGCAGCCAACAGGGGGTGTACAATGAGCAGTTCTTC. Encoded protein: CASSQQGVYNEQFF.

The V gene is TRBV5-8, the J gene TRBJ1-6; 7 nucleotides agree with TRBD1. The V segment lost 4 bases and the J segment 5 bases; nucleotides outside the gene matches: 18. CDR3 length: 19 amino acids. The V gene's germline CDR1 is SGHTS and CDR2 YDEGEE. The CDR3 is CASSLVRGLRDSHNSPLHF. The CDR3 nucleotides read TGTGCCAGCAGCCTTGTGAGGGGTCTCCGGGACAGCCATAATTCACCCCTCCACTTT. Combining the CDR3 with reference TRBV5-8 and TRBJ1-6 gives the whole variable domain EAGVTQSPTHLIKTRGQQATLRCSPISGHTSVYWYQQALGLGLQFLLWYDEGEERNRGNFPPRFSGRQFPNYSSELNVNALELEDSALYLCASSLVRGLRDSHNSPLHFGNGTRLTVT.

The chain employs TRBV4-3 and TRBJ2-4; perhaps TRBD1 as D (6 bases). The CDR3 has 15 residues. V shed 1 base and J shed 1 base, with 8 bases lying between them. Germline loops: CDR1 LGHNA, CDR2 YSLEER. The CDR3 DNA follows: TGCGCCAGCAGCCAAGTAACAGGGGCCAAAAACATTCAGTACTTC. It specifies CASSQVTGAKNIQYF.

DNA for the CDR3: TGCGCCAGCAGTCGCAATTCATCACCGGGACAGGGGCCGTCCTACGAGCAGTACTTC. Residues: CASSRNSSPGQGPSYEQYF. The chain is built from TRBV23-1 and TRBJ2-7; TRBD1 agrees at 10 bases. TRBV23-1 is an open reading frame whose function is uncertain. V was pared by 4 bases and J by 1 base, with 16 bases of the junction left unmatched. This CDR3 spans 19 amino acids.

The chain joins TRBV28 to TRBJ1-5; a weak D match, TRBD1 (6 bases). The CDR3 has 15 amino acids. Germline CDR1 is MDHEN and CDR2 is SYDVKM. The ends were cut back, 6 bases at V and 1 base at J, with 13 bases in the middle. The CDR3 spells CASSRTVGSNQPQHF. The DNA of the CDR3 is TGTGCCAGCAGCAGGACAGTAGGAAGCAATCAGCCCCAGCATTTT.

The CDR3 DNA is TGTGCCAGCAGCGTAGGGTTAGGGGGGAACACCGGGGAGCTGTTTTTT. The encoded protein is CASSVGLGGNTGELFF. This chain joins TRBV7-2 and TRBJ2-2; possibly TRBD1 for D (6 bases). V was pared by 5 bases and J by 1 base, with 14 bases between. Per germline, CDR1 SGHTA and CDR2 FQGNSA. There are 16 residues in the CDR3.

CDR3 residues: CASSEAGGPRYAFF. The CDR3 nucleotides are TGTGCCAGCAGTGAAGCGGGAGGCCCGAGGTACGCTTTCTTT. This chain connects TRBV6-1 to TRBJ1-1; D unresolved. The germline gives CDR1 MNHNS, CDR2 SASEGT. CDR3 length: 14 residues. Trimming stripped 0 bases from V and 11 bases from J, with 16 bases between.

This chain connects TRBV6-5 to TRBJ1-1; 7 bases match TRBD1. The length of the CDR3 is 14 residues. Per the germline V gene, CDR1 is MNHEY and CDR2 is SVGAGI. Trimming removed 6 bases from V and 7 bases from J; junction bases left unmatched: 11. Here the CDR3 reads CASSFDRVIGEAFF. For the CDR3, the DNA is TGTGCCAGCAGCTTTGACAGGGTCATTGGTGAAGCTTTCTTT.

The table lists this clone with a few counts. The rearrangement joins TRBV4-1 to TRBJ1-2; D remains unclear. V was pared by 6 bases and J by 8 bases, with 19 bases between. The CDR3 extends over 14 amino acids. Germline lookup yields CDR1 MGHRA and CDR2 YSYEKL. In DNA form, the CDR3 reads TGCGCCAGCAGTCAATCAAGGGTCTTAAGAGGCTACACCTTC. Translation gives CASSQSRVLRGYTF.

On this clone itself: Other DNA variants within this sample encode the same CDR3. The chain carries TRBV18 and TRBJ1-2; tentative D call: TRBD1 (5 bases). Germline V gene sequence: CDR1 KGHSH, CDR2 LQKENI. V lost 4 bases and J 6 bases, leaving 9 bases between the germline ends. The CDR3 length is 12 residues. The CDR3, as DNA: TGTGCCAGCTCACGACAAGGGGATGGCTACACCTTC. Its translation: CASSRQGDGYTF.

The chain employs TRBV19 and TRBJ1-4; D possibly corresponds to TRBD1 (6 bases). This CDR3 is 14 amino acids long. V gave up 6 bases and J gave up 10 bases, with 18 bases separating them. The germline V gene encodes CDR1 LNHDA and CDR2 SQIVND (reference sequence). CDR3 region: CASSPPDSTRKLFF. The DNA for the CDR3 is TGTGCCAGTAGCCCTCCGGACAGTACTAGAAAACTGTTTTTT.

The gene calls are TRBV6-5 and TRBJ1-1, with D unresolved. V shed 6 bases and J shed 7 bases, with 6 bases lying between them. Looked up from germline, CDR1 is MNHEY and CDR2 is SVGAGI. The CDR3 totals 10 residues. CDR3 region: CASRRNEAFF. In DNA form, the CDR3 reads TGTGCCAGCAGAAGAAATGAAGCTTTCTTT.

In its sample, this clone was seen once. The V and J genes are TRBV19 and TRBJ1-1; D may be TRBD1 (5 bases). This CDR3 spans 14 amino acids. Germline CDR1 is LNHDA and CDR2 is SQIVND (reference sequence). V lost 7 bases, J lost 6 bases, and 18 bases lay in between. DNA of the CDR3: TGTGCCAGTACTGGGGGAGGGAAAGGGGCTGAAGCTTTCTTT. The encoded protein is CASTGGGKGAEAFF.

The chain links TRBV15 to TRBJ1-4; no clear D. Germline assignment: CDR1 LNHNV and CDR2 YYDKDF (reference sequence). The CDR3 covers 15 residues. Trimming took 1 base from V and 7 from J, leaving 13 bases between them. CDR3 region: CATSRVKTEAEKLFF. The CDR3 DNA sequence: TGTGCCACCAGCAGAGTCAAAACAGAGGCTGAAAAACTGTTTTTT.

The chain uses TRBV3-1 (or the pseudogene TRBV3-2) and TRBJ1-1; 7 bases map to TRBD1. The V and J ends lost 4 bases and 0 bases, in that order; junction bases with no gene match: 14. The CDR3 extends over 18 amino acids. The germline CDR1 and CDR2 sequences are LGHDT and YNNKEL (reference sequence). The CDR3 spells CASSPYGRAGGLNTEAFF. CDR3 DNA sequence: TGTGCCAGCAGCCCCTACGGTCGGGCAGGGGGATTGAACACTGAAGCTTTCTTT.